A selection of T cell receptor beta chains follows, all from one sample in a study of T cell responses to AZD1222 COVID-19 vaccine. Sequencing used immunoSEQ multiplex PCR; TCRdb keeps in-frame clones, though not all of them. The repertoire holds 150,000 to 160,000 clones, around nine tenths seen once, with about 1.6% in the top ten. The sequencing here drew on peripheral blood, taken 28 days after the second AZD1222 dose. The receptors stem from an adult who received the AZD1222 COVID-19 vaccine. The CDR3 runs from the conserved cysteine through the conserved F or W. The D gene is left open where the match is weak. The size of a clone is reported for some rows only, either as once, few or many, or as a class for expanded clones.

J | size | V | D | CDR3 | DNA
TRBJ1-2 | . | TRBV6-5 | . | CASRPFSRNYGYTF | TGTGCCAGCAGACCCTTCTCCAGGAACTATGGCTACACCTTC
TRBJ1-4 | . | TRBV28 | . | CASTMGGAQAANEKLFF | TGTGCCAGCACTATGGGGGGGGCCCAGGCAGCTAATGAAAAACTGTTTTTT
TRBJ1-1 | . | TRBV19 | TRBD1 | CASRGGTENTEAFF | TGTGCCAGTAGGGGGGGGACAGAGAACACTGAAGCTTTCTTT
TRBJ1-2 | . | TRBV15 | . | CATSRGSGRGYGYTF | TGTGCCACCAGCAGAGGTTCAGGGAGGGGCTATGGCTACACCTTC
TRBJ1-1 | . | TRBV15 | . | CATRTANTEAFF | TGTGCCACCCGGACAGCGAACACTGAAGCTTTCTTT
TRBJ2-7 | . | TRBV7-2 | . | CASSLAVYPSSYEQYF | TGTGCCAGCAGCTTAGCCGTCTACCCGAGCTCCTACGAGCAGTACTTC
TRBJ1-4 | . | TRBV12-3/TRBV12-4 | TRBD1 | CASTLDRAEKLFF | TGTGCCAGCACCCTGGACAGGGCGGAAAAACTGTTTTTT
TRBJ1-5 | . | TRBV25-1 | TRBD1 | CASSGTGGNQPQHF | TGTGCCAGCAGTGGGACAGGGGGCAATCAGCCCCAGCATTTT
TRBJ2-3 | once | TRBV11-2 | . | CASSLAGKIDTQYF | TGTGCCAGCAGCTTAGCTGGGAAGATAGATACGCAGTATTTT
TRBJ1-2 | . | TRBV10-2 | TRBD1 | CASSVGGNDYGYTF | TGCGCCAGCAGTGTAGGGGGCAATGACTATGGCTACACCTTC
TRBJ1-6 | . | TRBV27 | . | CASSLRAGMNSPLHF | TGTGCCAGCAGTTTGCGTGCAGGGATGAATTCACCCCTCCACTTT
TRBJ1-6 | . | TRBV5-6 | . | CASSLGGWGGNSPLHF | TGTGCCAGCAGCTTGGGGGGCTGGGGCGGTAATTCACCCCTCCACTTT
TRBJ2-7 | . | TRBV5-5 | TRBD1 | CASRRGPSSYEQYF | TGTGCCAGCAGAAGGGGGCCGTCCTCCTACGAGCAGTACTTC
TRBJ1-2 | . | TRBV24-1 | . | CATSAGDGYTF | TGTGCCACCAGTGCGGGGGATGGCTACACCTTC
TRBJ1-5 | . | TRBV15 | TRBD1 | CATSRDSRDRINQPQHF | TGTGCCACCAGCAGAGATAGCCGGGACAGAATAAATCAGCCCCAGCATTTT
TRBJ2-3 | . | TRBV18 | TRBD2 | CASSLLAGTTDTQYF | TGTGCCAGCTCACTCCTAGCGGGAACCACAGATACGCAGTATTTT
TRBJ2-2 | . | TRBV7-3 | . | CASSHGTHTGELFF | TGTGCCAGCAGCCACGGGACCCACACCGGGGAGCTGTTTTTT
TRBJ1-4 | . | TRBV3-1/TRBV3-2 | . | CASSLRGVTNEKLFF | TGTGCCAGCAGCCTAAGGGGGGTGACTAATGAAAAACTGTTTTTT
TRBJ2-1 | . | TRBV5-5 | . | CASEQGREYYNEQFF | TGTGCCAGCGAACAGGGGCGGGAGTACTACAATGAGCAGTTCTTC
TRBJ2-1 | . | TRBV6-4 | TRBD1 | CASSDERDRDLNEQFF | TGTGCCAGCAGTGACGAAAGGGACAGGGATCTCAATGAGCAGTTCTTC
TRBJ1-4 | . | TRBV5-1 | . | CASSSTGTSNEKLFF | TGCGCCAGCAGCTCAACGGGGACCTCTAATGAAAAACTGTTTTTT
TRBJ2-7 | . | TRBV12-5 | . | CASGHPRTGHYEQYF | TGTGCTAGTGGTCACCCCCGGACGGGACATTACGAGCAGTACTTC